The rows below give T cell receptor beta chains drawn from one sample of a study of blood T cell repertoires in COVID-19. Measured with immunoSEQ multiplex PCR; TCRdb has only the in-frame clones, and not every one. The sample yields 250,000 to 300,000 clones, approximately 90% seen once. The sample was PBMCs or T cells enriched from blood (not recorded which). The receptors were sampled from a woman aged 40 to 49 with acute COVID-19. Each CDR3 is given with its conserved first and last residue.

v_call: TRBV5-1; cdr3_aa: CASSLGDRVGPYEQYF
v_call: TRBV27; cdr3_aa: CASSPRTGGWYGYTF
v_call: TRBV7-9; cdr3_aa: CASGGGVYNEQFF
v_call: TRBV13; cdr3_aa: CASSQLAGALIYEQYF
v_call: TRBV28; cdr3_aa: CASSLSPTSGGRNEQFF
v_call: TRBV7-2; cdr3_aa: CTSSSGRGSYEQYF
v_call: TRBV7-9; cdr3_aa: CASSLGGQGATEAFF
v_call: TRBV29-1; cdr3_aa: CSVRDRSTGELFF
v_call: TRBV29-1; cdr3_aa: CSVEDKVGFSSGYTF
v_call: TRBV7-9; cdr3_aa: CATAPRTGVGEQYF
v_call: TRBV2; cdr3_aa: CASGEDRVSNEQFF
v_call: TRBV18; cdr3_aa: CASSPTGAVNYGYTF
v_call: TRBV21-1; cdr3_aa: CASRESENQPQHF
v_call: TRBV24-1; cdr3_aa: CATSDGTTGSLTDTQYF
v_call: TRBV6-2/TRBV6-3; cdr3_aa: CASSQSGRNEQFF
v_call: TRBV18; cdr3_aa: CASSPGIAGGSYNEQFF
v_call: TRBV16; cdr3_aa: CASSLARGNTEAFF
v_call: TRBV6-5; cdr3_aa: CASSYGDRGDSPLHF
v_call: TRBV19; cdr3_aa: CASSNTGGNQPQHF
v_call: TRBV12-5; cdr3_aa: CASAPGQAYNEQFF